This passage covers 30 T cell receptor beta chains from one sample sequenced in a study of response to subunit inactivated influenza vaccine. TCRdb analysed the RT-PCR reads with MiXCR anew, one entry per CDR3 protein. The sample yields 560,000 or so distinct CDR3 sequences, roughly 8.2% seen once. Sequenced material: PBMCs from blood, taken less than 30 months after vaccination. The receptors come from a man in his fifties or sixties who received an inactivated influenza vaccine.

This clonotype has a handful of counts. This rearrangement joins TRBV18 to TRBJ2-7, with TRBD1 as a possible D gene (5 bases). CDR3 size: 16 residues. CDR1 is KGHSH, CDR2 LQKENI, per germline. V lost 3 bases and J 0 bases, leaving 15 bases between the germline ends. The CDR3 here is CASSPRTVDSSYEQYF. Written as DNA, the CDR3 is TGTGCCAGCTCACCTAGGACGGTAGACAGCTCCTACGAGCAGTACTTC.

This clonotype was counted only a few times. The chain has TRBV24-1 and TRBJ2-2; TRBD1 is a possible D gene (6 bases). Germline V gene lookup returns CDR1 KGHDR and CDR2 SFDVKD. The CDR3 is made up of 14 amino acids. The V end was cut by 5 bases, the J end by 5 bases, with 11 bases between. The CDR3 is CATSARGWTGELFF. CDR3 nucleotides: TGTGCCACCAGTGCAAGGGGGTGGACCGGGGAGCTGTTTTTT.

The gene calls are TRBV6-1 and TRBJ2-2; 9 bases are shared with TRBD2. Per the germline V gene, CDR1 is MNHNS and CDR2 is SASEGT. The trim removed 6 bases at V and 2 bases at J, leaving 4 bases unmatched. The CDR3 contains 15 residues. The CDR3 loop is CASRASGTNTGELFF. CDR3 DNA sequence: TGTGCCAGCAGAGCTAGCGGGACAAACACCGGGGAGCTGTTTTTT.

This clonotype occurred many times. The chain combines TRBV11-3 with TRBJ2-2; D ambiguous. Germline V gives CDR1 SGHNT, CDR2 YENEEA. The CDR3 covers 16 residues. V was pared by 1 base and J by 2 bases, with 11 bases between. This CDR3 is CASSLGSGINTGELFF. Here the CDR3 DNA reads TGTGCCAGCAGCTTAGGATCAGGAATCAACACCGGGGAGCTGTTTTTT.

In its sample, this clonotype was seen many times. The chain employs TRBV5-1 and TRBJ2-1; possible D gene TRBD2, 5 bases. The CDR3 loop spans 16 amino acids. Trimming removed 6 bases at V and 4 bases at J, with 20 bases between. Germline assignment: CDR1 SGHRS and CDR2 YFSETQ. The CDR3 spells CASTQTSSSFYNEQFF. Here the CDR3 DNA reads TGCGCCAGCACCCAAACTAGTTCGTCTTTTTACAATGAGCAGTTCTTC. Variable domain in full (rest from reference TRBV5-1 and TRBJ2-1): KAGVTQTPRYLIKTRGQQVTLSCSPISGHRSVSWYQQTPGQGLQFLFEYFSETQRNKGNFPGRFSGRQFSNSRSEMNVSTLELGDSALYLCASTQTSSSFYNEQFFGPGTRLTVL.

This chain links TRBV20-1 with TRBJ2-1; weak D call: TRBD2 (6 bases). Looked up from germline, CDR1 is DFQATT and CDR2 is SNEGSKA (reference sequence). This CDR3 is built from 13 residues. The germline V and J ends were trimmed by 3 bases and 7 bases, with 13 bases remaining between them. CDR3 nucleotides: TGCAGTGCTAGTCGGGGGAGTGGGAATGAGCAGTTCTTC. It specifies CSASRGSGNEQFF.

This clonotype has more than one count but fewer than ten. CDR3 nucleotide sequence: TGCAGTGCTAGAGGAGTTAGCACCGGGGAGCTGTTTTTT. Residues: CSARGVSTGELFF. The J gene is TRBJ2-2, the V gene TRBV20-1; D is ambiguous. V gave up 1 base and J gave up 4 bases, with 7 bases separating them. Per germline, CDR1 DFQATT and CDR2 SNEGSKA (reference sequence). The CDR3 is 13 amino acids.

The chain employs TRBV6-5 and TRBJ1-1; D remains unclear. This CDR3 spans 12 amino acids. Between the trimmed V and J ends, which lost 5 bases and 7 bases, there was a span of 11 bases. The germline V gene has CDR1 MNHEY and CDR2 SVGAGI. DNA of the CDR3: TGTGCCAGCAGTGAGGGTATAGGTGAAGCTTTCTTT. It is translated as CASSEGIGEAFF.

The chain is built from TRBV7-6 and TRBJ2-6, with D possibly TRBD2 on 6 matching bases. Germline assignment: CDR1 SGHVS and CDR2 FNYEAQ. V shed 0 bases and J shed 0 bases, with 12 bases lying between them. CDR3 length: 18 residues. This CDR3 reads CASSLAGGGISGANVLTF. The CDR3 region has the DNA TGTGCCAGCAGCTTAGCGGGGGGAGGCATCTCTGGGGCCAACGTCCTGACTTTC. The entire variable domain, with the rest obtained from reference TRBV7-6 and TRBJ2-6, is as follows: GAGVSQSPRYKVTKRGQDVALRCDPISGHVSLYWYRQALGQGPEFLTYFNYEAQQDKSGLPNDRFSAERPEGSISTLTIQRTEQRDSAMYRCASSLAGGGISGANVLTFGAGSRLTVL.

This clonotype has just a few counts. CDR3 residues: CASSLSGQVYGYTF. For the CDR3, the DNA is TGTGCCAGCAGCTTATCCGGACAGGTCTATGGCTACACCTTC. The chain is built from TRBV7-2 and TRBJ1-2, with 7 bases matching TRBD1. The length of the CDR3 is 14 residues. The germline gives CDR1 SGHTA, CDR2 FQGNSA. V shed 2 bases, J shed 4 bases, and the junction held 4 bases outside the gene matches.

This clonotype was recorded a few times. This chain uses TRBV29-1 with TRBJ2-7; D is unclear. Germline CDR1 reads SQVTM; CDR2 reads ANQGSEA. V dropped 5 bases and J dropped 1 base, with 6 bases sitting between them. The CDR3 length is 11 residues. The DNA of the CDR3 is TGCAGCGTTTACACTTCCTACGAGCAGTACTTC. Its protein product is CSVYTSYEQYF.

This clonotype showed up many times. The chain combines TRBV7-2 with TRBJ2-1, with 8 bases that match TRBD1. With V trimmed by 1 base and J by 10 bases, 9 bases remained unmatched. CDR1 and CDR2 (germline): SGHTA, FQGNSA. This CDR3 is built from 15 residues. CDR3 in DNA: TGTGCCAGCAGCTTAGGGACAGGGTCGGTCGGGGAGCAGTTCTTC. It codes for CASSLGTGSVGEQFF.

This clonotype was picked up a small number of times. The gene calls are TRBV11-2 and TRBJ2-7, with D perhaps TRBD1 (6 bases). V was cut by 6 bases and J by 0 bases, with 15 bases left in between. The CDR3 totals 15 residues. Germline CDR1 and CDR2: SGHAT and FQNNGV. CDR3 sequence: CASRIQGPSSYEQYF. The CDR3 DNA reads TGTGCCAGCAGAATACAGGGACCGAGCTCCTACGAGCAGTACTTC.

The chain employs TRBV10-3 and TRBJ2-5, with TRBD2 identical over 9 bases. The CDR3 runs to 13 residues. The V gene's germline CDR1 is ENHRY and CDR2 SYGVKD. After removal of 5 bases from V and 4 bases from J, the junction contained 2 bases not matched to a gene. Here the CDR3 DNA reads TGTGCCATCAGTAGCGGGAGGACAGAGACCCAGTACTTC. The encoded protein is CAISSGRTETQYF.

This rearrangement joins TRBV5-1 to TRBJ1-2; D is uncertain. The CDR3 totals 15 residues. Trimming removed 0 bases at V and 6 bases at J, with 15 bases between. Germline V CDR1 and CDR2: SGHRS, YFSETQ. The CDR3 reads CASSLEASQGNGYTF. The CDR3 nucleotides are TGCGCCAGCAGCTTGGAGGCCAGCCAAGGTAATGGCTACACCTTC.

This clonotype was observed a handful of times. The chain employs TRBV12-3 or TRBV12-4 and TRBJ2-5; 8 nucleotides line up with TRBD1. J gave up 4 bases and V 6 bases, and 10 bases lay outside the gene matches. The CDR3 contains 15 residues. The CDR3 reads CASSPRQGRSETQYF. The DNA of the CDR3 is TGTGCCAGCAGCCCAAGACAGGGGCGGTCAGAGACCCAGTACTTC.

This clonotype has at least ten counts. The V and J genes are TRBV20-1 and TRBJ2-1, with D perhaps TRBD2 (6 bases). This CDR3 is 15 amino acids long. Germline V gives CDR1 DFQATT, CDR2 SNEGSKA (reference sequence). The V end was cut by 0 bases, the J end by 7 bases, with 16 bases between. In DNA, the CDR3 is TGCAGTGCTAGAGATGGGGCGGGATCGGAAAATGAGCAGTTCTTC. Protein sequence: CSARDGAGSENEQFF.

This clonotype was detected many times. This chain links TRBV6-2 or TRBV6-3 with TRBJ2-5; D call uncertain. Germline CDR1 and CDR2: MNHEY and SVGEGT. V shed 1 base and J shed 1 base, with 4 bases lying between them. The CDR3 totals 13 residues. The DNA for the CDR3 is TGTGCCAGCAGTTACTACGGCCAAGAGACCCAGTACTTC. Translating gives CASSYYGQETQYF.

This clonotype appeared a single time. The V and J genes are TRBV6-1 and TRBJ2-7; TRBD2 matches 7 bases. The CDR3 length is 13 residues. Germline CDR1 is MNHNS and CDR2 is SASEGT. V lost 2 bases, J lost 9 bases, and 7 bases stayed unmatched. The CDR3 sequence is CASSERGTNSQYF. The CDR3 nucleotides are TGTGCCAGCAGTGAACGGGGGACTAATTCGCAGTACTTC.

This clonotype was found many times. The rearrangement links TRBV7-8 to TRBJ1-5, with 7 bases that match TRBD1. The V gene end was trimmed by 5 bases and the J gene end by 2 bases; junction bases not matched to a gene: 3. CDR3 length: 14 residues. CDR1 and CDR2 from the germline V gene are SGHVS and FQNEAQ. The DNA for the CDR3 is TGTGCCAGCAGCCTTGACAGGGGCAATCAGCCCCAGCATTTT. Translation gives CASSLDRGNQPQHF.

This clonotype was counted at least ten times. This chain connects TRBV5-1 to TRBJ1-1; tentative D call: TRBD1 (5 bases). The CDR3 spans 13 residues. Trimming took off 4 bases at V and 4 bases at J, with 11 bases between the two ends. Looked up from germline, CDR1 is SGHRS and CDR2 is YFSETQ. CDR3 bases: TGCGCCAGCAGCCACCCCCAGGGCACTGAAGCTTTCTTT. Protein product: CASSHPQGTEAFF.

This clonotype was recorded many times. The rearrangement joins TRBV29-1 to TRBJ1-2; D is unclear. The CDR3 is 12 amino acids. In germline, CDR1 is SQVTM, CDR2 ANQGSEA. Trimming removed 3 bases at V and 8 bases at J, with 13 bases between. The CDR3 DNA reads as TGCAGCGTTGACGAGGTACCCCAGGGCTACACCTTC. Translated, it gives CSVDEVPQGYTF. Looking up the rest from reference TRBV29-1 and TRBJ1-2 gives the full variable domain: SAVISQKPSRDICQRGTSLTIQCQVDSQVTMMFWYRQQPGQSLTLIATANQGSEATYESGFVIDKFPISRPNLTFSTLTVSNMSPEDSSIYLCSVDEVPQGYTFGSGTRLTVV.

This clonotype was detected many times. The chain couples TRBV4-3 to TRBJ2-7, with no clear D. Germline CDR1 is LGHNA and CDR2 is YSLEER. The CDR3 loop spans 14 amino acids. The germline V and J ends were trimmed by 3 bases and 0 bases, with 9 bases remaining between them. The CDR3 coding sequence is TGCGCCAGCAGCCAGTCTTGGCCCTCCTACGAGCAGTACTTC. Its protein is CASSQSWPSYEQYF.

The sample holds many counts of this clonotype. Here the CDR3 reads CASSPLPGQKNTEAFF. In DNA, the CDR3 is TGTGCCAGCAGCCCCCTACCGGGACAGAAGAACACTGAAGCTTTCTTT. The chain uses TRBV14 and TRBJ1-1; 7 bases are a match to TRBD1. CDR3 length: 16 amino acids. The germline V gene encodes CDR1 SGHDN and CDR2 FVKESK. Trimming at V came to 4 bases and at J to 1 base, leaving 9 bases not matched to a gene.

This clonotype was seen a handful of times. The J gene is TRBJ2-4, the V gene TRBV12-3 or TRBV12-4, with TRBD2 as a possible D gene (5 bases). Trimming took 1 base from V and 6 from J, leaving 10 bases between them. The CDR3 consists of 14 residues. CDR3 sequence reads: CASSLGTSTNIQYF. The CDR3 coding sequence is TGTGCCAGCAGTTTAGGAACTAGTACAAACATTCAGTACTTC.

There are many counts of this clonotype. The DNA for the CDR3 is TGTGCCAGCAGTTCGACTCCCTGGAAATCGTACTTC. This gives the protein CASSSTPWKSYF. The V gene is TRBV12-3 or TRBV12-4, the J gene TRBJ2-5; D not certain. Trimming removed 4 bases from V and 13 bases from J, with 16 bases in between. The CDR3 sequence is 12 residues long.

This clonotype was detected only a few times. The chain couples TRBV6-1 to TRBJ2-3, with 7 bases lining up with TRBD1. Per the germline V gene, CDR1 is MNHNS and CDR2 is SASEGT. This CDR3 region has 15 residues. With 5 bases clipped from V and 5 bases from J, the junction kept 10 bases outside the gene matches. The CDR3 sequence is CASSRTGPSGDTQYF. The CDR3 bases are TGTGCCAGCAGTAGGACAGGACCTTCGGGAGATACGCAGTATTTT.

This clonotype has at least ten counts. This chain's CDR3 is CASSPPGGQGATGELFF. The CDR3 DNA reads as TGTGCCAGCAGCCCCCCCGGGGGACAGGGGGCAACCGGGGAGCTGTTTTTT. This rearrangement joins TRBV5-5 to TRBJ2-2; 12 nucleotides match TRBD1. CDR3 length: 17 amino acids. Trimming at V came to 4 bases and at J to 5 bases, leaving 9 bases not matched to a gene. Per the germline V gene, CDR1 is SGHKS and CDR2 is YYEKEE (reference sequence).

This clonotype was found many times. The J gene is TRBJ2-2, the V gene TRBV11-2; D is ambiguous. The ends were cut back, 3 bases at V and 2 bases at J, with 10 bases in the middle. The CDR3 has 15 residues. CDR1 is SGHAT and CDR2 is FQNNGV in the germline V gene. The CDR3 here is CASSFLKGNTGELFF. CDR3 sequence (DNA): TGTGCCAGCAGCTTTTTAAAGGGAAACACCGGGGAGCTGTTTTTT.

The gene calls are TRBV6-5 and TRBJ2-5; D not resolved. In germline, CDR1 is MNHEY, CDR2 SVGAGI. The CDR3 has 16 residues. V lost 0 bases, J lost 4 bases, and 15 bases lay in between. CDR3 amino acids: CASSYSSQIGTETQYF. The DNA for the CDR3 is TGTGCCAGCAGTTACTCGTCCCAGATTGGAACAGAGACCCAGTACTTC.